One sample yielded the 24 T cell receptor beta chains listed below, sequenced in a study of radiation and T cells in renal cell carcinoma. Time point here: blood 2 weeks post-SBRT. Noted treatment: 15 Gy SBRT to primary tumor, nephrectomy 4 weeks later. Here immunoSEQ multiplex PCR was the method, and the copy in TCRdb shows in-frame clones only, minus some. The sample consists of around 76,000 clones, about 80% of them appearing once. The material sequenced was blood, taken from a patient whose treatment included radiotherapy and nephrectomy. The receptors come from a man in his 60s with renal cell carcinoma.

The chain couples TRBV11-1 to TRBJ2-3; D unresolved. V dropped 4 bases and J dropped 4 bases, with 12 bases sitting between them. Germline loops: CDR1 SGHAT, CDR2 FQDESV (reference sequence). This CDR3 comprises 14 residues. The CDR3 nucleotides are TGTGCCAGCAGCTCCAATCCGGCCGCAGATACGCAGTATTTT. It encodes CASSSNPAADTQYF. Filled out from reference TRBV11-1 and TRBJ2-3, the complete variable domain reads EAEVAQSPRYKITEKSQAVAFWCDPISGHATLYWYRQILGQGPELLVQFQDESVVDDSQLPKDRFSAERLKGVDSTLKIQPAELGDSAMYLCASSSNPAADTQYFGPGTRLTVL.

The rearrangement links TRBV10-3 to TRBJ2-5; 9 bases align to TRBD1. With 3 bases clipped from V and 4 bases from J, the junction kept 6 bases outside the gene matches. Germline V gene data show CDR1 as ENHRY and CDR2 as SYGVKD. The CDR3 totals 15 residues. The CDR3 nucleotides read TGTGCCATCAGTGACGCTTTGACAGGGGGAGAGACCCAGTACTTC. Amino acids: CAISDALTGGETQYF.

The chain joins TRBV6-1 to TRBJ1-1; maybe TRBD1 (5 bases). V was pared by 11 bases and J by 4 bases, with 8 bases between. The CDR3 length is 10 residues. Germline CDR1 is MNHNS and CDR2 is SASEGT. For the CDR3, the DNA is TGTGCCCGTAGGGGCACTGAAGCTTTCTTT. As protein: CARRGTEAFF.

The chain carries TRBV27 and TRBJ2-3, with 10 bases that match TRBD2. This CDR3 has 17 residues. Germline lookup yields CDR1 MNHEY and CDR2 SMNVEV (reference sequence). V shed 6 bases and J 2 bases; nucleotides not matched to a gene: 11. Written as DNA, the CDR3 is TGTGCCAGCAGACTCCTCCGGCTAGCGGGAGTCACAGATACGCAGTATTTT. Amino acid sequence: CASRLLRLAGVTDTQYF.

This clone has a single count. The chain recombines TRBV19 with TRBJ2-3, with D perhaps matching TRBD1 or TRBD2 (6 bases each). The V end lost 5 bases, the J end lost 3 bases, and 12 bases lay between the germline ends. Germline V gene sequence: CDR1 LNHDA, CDR2 SQIVND (reference sequence). This CDR3 has 14 amino acids. The CDR3, as DNA: TGTGCCAGTAGTCGGGGCGGGACAACAGATACGCAGTATTTT. Protein: CASSRGGTTDTQYF. Based on the CDR3 plus reference TRBV19 and TRBJ2-3, the full variable domain is DGGITQSPKYLFRKEGQNVTLSCEQNLNHDAMYWYRQDPGQGLRLIYYSQIVNDFQKGDIAEGYSVSREKKESFPLTVTSAQKNPTAFYLCASSRGGTTDTQYFGPGTRLTVL.

The table lists this clone with a count of one. The rearrangement links TRBV6-5 to TRBJ2-7; D possibly corresponds to TRBD2 (6 bases). CDR1 and CDR2 (germline): MNHEY, SVGAGI. V lost 4 bases and J 4 bases, leaving 17 bases between the germline ends. The CDR3 covers 15 residues. The CDR3 is CASSSPGAAQYEQYF. CDR3 coding DNA: TGTGCCAGCAGTTCCCCGGGAGCGGCCCAATACGAGCAGTACTTC.

V gene TRBV27 combines with J gene TRBJ2-1; 10 positions agree with TRBD2. Losses at the gene ends were 2 bases for V and 7 bases for J; bases not matched to a gene: 8. Germline V gene lookup returns CDR1 MNHEY and CDR2 SMNVEV (reference sequence). The CDR3 runs to 16 residues. CDR3 region: CASSLDGSGRVNEQFF. Here the CDR3 DNA reads TGTGCCAGCAGTTTAGACGGAAGCGGGAGGGTGAATGAGCAGTTCTTC.

This clone appeared many times. The chain couples TRBV15 to TRBJ1-5; D remains unclear. This CDR3 has 16 residues. Germline values: CDR1 LNHNV, CDR2 YYDKDF (reference sequence). V was pared by 0 bases and J by 3 bases, with 12 bases between. The CDR3 nucleotides read TGTGCCACCAGCAGAGACACTAGACCGACCAATCAGCCCCAGCATTTT. Its translation is CATSRDTRPTNQPQHF.

This chain uses TRBV28 with TRBJ2-7, with 9 bases fitting TRBD2. The germline V gene encodes CDR1 MDHEN and CDR2 SYDVKM. The CDR3 contains 14 residues. Trimming removed 6 bases from V and 2 bases from J; junction bases left unmatched: 5. CDR3 loop: CASRLRTSAYEQYF. The CDR3, as DNA: TGTGCCAGCAGATTAAGGACTAGCGCCTACGAGCAGTACTTC.

This clone has only one observation. The chain employs TRBV27 and TRBJ2-4; TRBD2 might be the D (6 bases). V gave up 6 bases and J gave up 0 bases, with 21 bases separating them. Germline V gene lookup returns CDR1 MNHEY and CDR2 SMNVEV (reference sequence). The CDR3 contains 18 residues. CDR3 in amino acids: CASRPERWRGLAKNIQYF. DNA for the CDR3: TGTGCCAGCAGACCCGAAAGATGGCGGGGACTAGCCAAAAACATTCAGTACTTC.

This clone is a singleton in its sample. The chain employs TRBV28 and TRBJ1-5; 9 nucleotides agree with TRBD1. Trimming removed 4 bases from V and 7 bases from J; junction bases left unmatched: 11. Germline CDR1 and CDR2: MDHEN and SYDVKM. The CDR3 covers 16 residues. The CDR3 region has the DNA TGTGCCAGCAGTTCGACCGGGACAGGGAGAGGGCAGCCCCAGCATTTT. It is translated as CASSSTGTGRGQPQHF.

The rearrangement uses TRBV15 and TRBJ2-1, with 11 bases lining up with TRBD2. The germline V gene has CDR1 LNHNV and CDR2 YYDKDF (reference sequence). Trimming took 0 bases from V and 6 from J; bases not matched to a gene: 4. The CDR3 has 16 residues. CDR3 nucleotide sequence: TGTGCCACCAGCAGAGATCTCGGGACTAGCGGCAATGAGCAGTTCTTC. This encodes CATSRDLGTSGNEQFF.

The chain uses TRBV10-1 and TRBJ2-1, with D unresolved. In germline, CDR1 is WNHNN, CDR2 SYGVQD (reference sequence). Between the trimmed V and J ends, which lost 3 bases and 5 bases, there was a span of 8 bases. The CDR3 sequence is 13 residues long. The CDR3 coding sequence is TGCGCCAGCAGTGAAAACGCGGACAATGAGCAGTTCTTC. Its protein product is CASSENADNEQFF.

CDR3 amino acids: CASSLERVGILHQPQHF. The CDR3 coding sequence is TGTGCCAGCAGCTTAGAACGAGTGGGAATCCTACATCAGCCCCAGCATTTT. This chain joins TRBV7-2 and TRBJ1-5, with D hard to call. Germline V gene sequence: CDR1 SGHTA, CDR2 FQGNSA. CDR3 size: 17 residues. V dropped 1 base and J dropped 5 bases, with 18 bases sitting between them.

The chain has TRBV7-8 and TRBJ1-1; weak D call: TRBD1 (6 bases). Trimming took off 0 bases at V and 5 bases at J, with 13 bases between the two ends. The CDR3 covers 15 residues. Germline CDR1 and CDR2: SGHVS and FQNEAQ. CDR3: CASSLARGGRTEAFF. The CDR3 DNA reads TGTGCCAGCAGCTTAGCGCGGGGGGGCCGGACTGAAGCTTTCTTT.

The V and J genes are TRBV6-4 and TRBJ2-7, with D perhaps TRBD2 (5 bases). The V and J ends lost 6 bases and 2 bases respectively, with 14 bases between them. The CDR3 spans 14 residues. CDR1 is MRHNA and CDR2 is SNTAGT in the germline V gene. Here the CDR3 DNA reads TGTGCCAGCAGCGAGCGGAGTCAACCCTACGAGCAGTACTTC. Amino acids: CASSERSQPYEQYF.

This chain joins TRBV10-3 and TRBJ2-2; D call uncertain. Germline V CDR1 and CDR2: ENHRY, SYGVKD. V was shortened by 6 bases and J by 2 bases, with 10 bases between the two germline ends. CDR3 length: 14 residues. The CDR3 DNA reads as TGTGCCATCAGGGGGTGGGGTAACACCGGGGAGCTGTTTTTT. Translation: CAIRGWGNTGELFF.

This clone has just one count. J is TRBJ2-7 and V is TRBV19; tentatively, D is TRBD1 (6 bases). V lost 5 bases to trimming and J lost 3 bases, with 14 bases between them. Germline-derived CDR1 and CDR2 are LNHDA and SQIVND (reference sequence). CDR3 length equals 14 residues. The CDR3 sequence: CASSRTGSNYEQYF. Here the CDR3 DNA reads TGTGCCAGTAGTCGCACAGGGAGTAACTACGAGCAGTACTTC.

The V gene is TRBV4-1, the J gene TRBJ2-2; no clear D gene. The CDR3 contains 15 residues. The germline V gene encodes CDR1 MGHRA and CDR2 YSYEKL. V was pared by 0 bases and J by 2 bases, with 7 bases between. The CDR3 DNA sequence: TGCGCCAGCAGCCAAGATACGAGAAACACCGGGGAGCTGTTTTTT. It specifies CASSQDTRNTGELFF.

This clone was seen only a few times. The V call is TRBV11-3, the J call TRBJ2-5, with D possibly being TRBD2 (5 bases). The CDR3 is 16 residues long. CDR1 is SGHNT, CDR2 YENEEA, per germline. Trimming removed 5 bases at V and 0 bases at J, with 16 bases between. CDR3: CASSTGGGVYQETQYF. Written as DNA, the CDR3 is TGTGCCAGCAGCACCGGTGGAGGCGTTTACCAAGAGACCCAGTACTTC.

The rearrangement joins TRBV13 to TRBJ2-1, with D perhaps TRBD2 (6 bases). The CDR3 length is 17 residues. V lost 1 base to trimming and J lost 0 bases, with 13 bases between them. Germline CDR1 reads PRHDT; CDR2 reads FYEKMQ (reference sequence). Here the CDR3 reads CASSLVGLRDSYNEQFF. The CDR3 region has the DNA TGTGCCAGCAGCTTAGTAGGGCTGCGGGACTCCTACAATGAGCAGTTCTTC.

The chain links TRBV9 to TRBJ1-2, with D tentatively TRBD1 (6 bases). CDR1 is SGDLS, CDR2 YYNGEE, per germline. This CDR3 is 20 amino acids long. V dropped 0 bases and J dropped 3 bases, with 27 bases sitting between them. CDR3 DNA sequence: TGTGCCAGCAGCGTAGGGGGGGTAGGATGGACAGCTAACGATCACTATGGCTACACCTTC. It yields the protein CASSVGGVGWTANDHYGYTF.

This chain links TRBV14 with TRBJ2-1; D might be TRBD2 (5 bases). V was trimmed by 4 bases and J by 2 bases, leaving 15 bases between them. Looked up from germline, CDR1 is SGHDN and CDR2 is FVKESK. The CDR3 has 16 amino acids. This chain's CDR3 is CASSPHEGMPYNEQFF. The CDR3 nucleotides read TGTGCCAGCAGCCCCCACGAGGGAATGCCCTACAATGAGCAGTTCTTC. Using reference TRBV14 and TRBJ2-1 for the parts outside the CDR3, the full variable domain is EAGVTQFPSHSVIEKGQTVTLRCDPISGHDNLYWYRRVMGKEIKFLLHFVKESKQDESGMPNNRFLAERTGGTYSTLKVQPAELEDSGVYFCASSPHEGMPYNEQFFGPGTRLTVL.

The genes are TRBV5-6 and TRBJ1-6; 9 bases line up with TRBD1. The germline V gene encodes CDR1 SGHDT and CDR2 YYEEEE. Trimming removed 4 bases from V and 4 bases from J; junction bases left unmatched: 3. CDR3 length equals 15 residues. CDR3 residues: CASSRTGDYNSPLHF. CDR3 coding DNA: TGTGCCAGCAGCCGGACAGGGGATTATAATTCACCCCTCCACTTT.